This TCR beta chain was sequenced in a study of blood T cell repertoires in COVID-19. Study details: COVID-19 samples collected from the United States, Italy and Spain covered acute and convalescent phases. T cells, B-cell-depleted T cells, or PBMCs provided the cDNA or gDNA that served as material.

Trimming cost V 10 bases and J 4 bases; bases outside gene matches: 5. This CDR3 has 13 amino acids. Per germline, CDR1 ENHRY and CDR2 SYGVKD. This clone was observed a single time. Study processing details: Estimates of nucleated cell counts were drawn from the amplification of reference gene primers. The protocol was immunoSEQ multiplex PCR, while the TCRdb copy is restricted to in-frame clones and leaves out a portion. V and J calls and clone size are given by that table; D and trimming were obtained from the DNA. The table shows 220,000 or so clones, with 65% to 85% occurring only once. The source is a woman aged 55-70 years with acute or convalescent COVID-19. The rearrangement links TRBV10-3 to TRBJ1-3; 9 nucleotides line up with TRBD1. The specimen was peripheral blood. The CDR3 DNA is TGTGCCACCAGACAGGGGGGAGGAAACACCATATATTTT. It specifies CATRQGGGNTIYF.